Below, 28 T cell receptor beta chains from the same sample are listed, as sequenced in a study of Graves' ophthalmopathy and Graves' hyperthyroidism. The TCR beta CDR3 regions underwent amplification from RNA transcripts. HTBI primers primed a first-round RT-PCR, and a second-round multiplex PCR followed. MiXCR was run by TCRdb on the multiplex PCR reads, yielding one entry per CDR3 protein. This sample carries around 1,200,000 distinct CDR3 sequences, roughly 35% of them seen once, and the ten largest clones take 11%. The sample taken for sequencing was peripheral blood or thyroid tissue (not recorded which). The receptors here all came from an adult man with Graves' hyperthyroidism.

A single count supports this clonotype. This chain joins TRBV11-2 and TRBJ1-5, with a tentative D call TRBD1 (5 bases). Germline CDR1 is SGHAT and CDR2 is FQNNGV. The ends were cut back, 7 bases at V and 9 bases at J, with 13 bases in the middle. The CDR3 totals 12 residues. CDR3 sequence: CASTRDGRPQHF. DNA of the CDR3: TGTGCCAGCACTAGGGACGGCAGGCCCCAGCATTTT.

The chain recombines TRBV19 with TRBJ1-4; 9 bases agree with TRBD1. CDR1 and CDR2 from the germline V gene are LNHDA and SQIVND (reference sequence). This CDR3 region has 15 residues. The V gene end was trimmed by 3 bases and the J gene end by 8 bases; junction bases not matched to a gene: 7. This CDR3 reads CASSILGTGSEKLFF. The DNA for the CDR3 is TGTGCCAGTAGTATTTTAGGGACAGGGTCCGAAAAACTGTTTTTT.

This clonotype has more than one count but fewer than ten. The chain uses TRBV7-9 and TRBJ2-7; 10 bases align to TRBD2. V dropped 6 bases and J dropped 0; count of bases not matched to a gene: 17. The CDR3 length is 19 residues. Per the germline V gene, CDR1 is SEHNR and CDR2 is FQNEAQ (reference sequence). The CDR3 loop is CASRPVGSSGGTYSYEQYF. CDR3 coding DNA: TGTGCCAGCAGGCCCGTCGGTAGTAGCGGGGGGACGTACTCCTACGAGCAGTACTTC. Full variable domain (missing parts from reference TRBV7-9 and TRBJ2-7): DTGVSQNPRHKITKRGQNVTFRCDPISEHNRLYWYRQTLGQGPEFLTYFQNEAQLEKSRLLSDRFSAERPKGSFSTLEIQRTEQGDSAMYLCASRPVGSSGGTYSYEQYFGPGTRLTVT.

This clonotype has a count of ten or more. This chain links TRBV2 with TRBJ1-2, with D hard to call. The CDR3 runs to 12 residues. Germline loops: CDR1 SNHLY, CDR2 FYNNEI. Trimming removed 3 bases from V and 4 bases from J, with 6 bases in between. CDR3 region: CASSEGIYGYTF. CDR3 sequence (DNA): TGTGCCAGCAGTGAGGGTATCTATGGCTACACCTTC.

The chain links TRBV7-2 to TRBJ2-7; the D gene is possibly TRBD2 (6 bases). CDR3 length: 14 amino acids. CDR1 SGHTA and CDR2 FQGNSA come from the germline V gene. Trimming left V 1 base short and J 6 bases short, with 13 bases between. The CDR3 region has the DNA TGTGCCAGCAGCTTAGGTGGCGGGAAGGCCGAGCAGTACTTC. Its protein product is CASSLGGGKAEQYF.

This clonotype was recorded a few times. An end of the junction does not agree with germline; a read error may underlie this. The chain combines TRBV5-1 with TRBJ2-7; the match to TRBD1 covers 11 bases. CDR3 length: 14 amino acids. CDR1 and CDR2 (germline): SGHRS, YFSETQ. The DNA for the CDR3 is TGCGCCAACAGCTCCGGGACAGGGGGAGACGAGCAGTACTTC. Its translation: CANSSGTGGDEQYF. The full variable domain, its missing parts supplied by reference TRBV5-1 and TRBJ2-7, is KAGVTQTPRYLIKTRGQQVTLSCSPISGHRSVSWYQQTPGQGLQFLFEYFSETQRNKGNFPGRFSGRQFSNSRSEMNVSTLELGDSALYLCANSSGTGGDEQYFGPGTRLTVT.

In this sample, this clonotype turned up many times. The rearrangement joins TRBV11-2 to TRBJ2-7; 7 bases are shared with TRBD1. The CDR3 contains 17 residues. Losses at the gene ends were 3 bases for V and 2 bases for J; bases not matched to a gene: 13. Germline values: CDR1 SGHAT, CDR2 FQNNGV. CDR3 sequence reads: CASSLSPRTGKTYEQYF. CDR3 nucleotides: TGTGCCAGCAGCTTGTCCCCCAGGACAGGCAAGACCTACGAGCAGTACTTC.

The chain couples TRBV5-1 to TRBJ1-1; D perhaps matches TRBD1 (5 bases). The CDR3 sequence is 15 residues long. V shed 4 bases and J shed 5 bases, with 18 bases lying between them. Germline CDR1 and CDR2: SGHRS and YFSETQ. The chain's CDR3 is CASSPTGGEGTEAFF. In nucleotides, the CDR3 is TGCGCCAGCAGCCCAACCGGGGGTGAGGGGACTGAAGCTTTCTTT. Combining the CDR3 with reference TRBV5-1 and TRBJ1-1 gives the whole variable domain KAGVTQTPRYLIKTRGQQVTLSCSPISGHRSVSWYQQTPGQGLQFLFEYFSETQRNKGNFPGRFSGRQFSNSRSEMNVSTLELGDSALYLCASSPTGGEGTEAFFGQGTRLTVV.

The CDR3 reads CASSPDSPGREAFF. CDR3 coding DNA: TGTGCCAGCAGTCCGGACAGTCCCGGCCGGGAAGCTTTCTTT. V gene TRBV5-8 combines with J gene TRBJ1-1; a possible D gene is TRBD1 (6 bases). Germline values: CDR1 SGHTS, CDR2 YDEGEE. Trimming shortened V by 5 bases and J by 8 bases, and 19 bases separated the two germline ends. CDR3 length: 14 residues.

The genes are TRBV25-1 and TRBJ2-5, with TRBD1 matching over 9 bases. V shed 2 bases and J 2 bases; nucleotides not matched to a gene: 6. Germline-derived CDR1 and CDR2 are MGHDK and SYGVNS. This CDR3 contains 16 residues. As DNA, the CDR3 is TGTGCCAGCAGTGAACCGGACAGGGGAGGTCAAGAGACCCAGTACTTC. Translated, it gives CASSEPDRGGQETQYF.

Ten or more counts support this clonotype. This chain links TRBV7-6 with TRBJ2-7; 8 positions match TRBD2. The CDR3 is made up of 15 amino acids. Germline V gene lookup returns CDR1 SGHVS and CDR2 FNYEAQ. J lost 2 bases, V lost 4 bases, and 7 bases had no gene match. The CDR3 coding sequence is TGTGCCAGCAGCTCGGGACTAGGGGGGGCCTACGAGCAGTACTTC. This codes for CASSSGLGGAYEQYF.

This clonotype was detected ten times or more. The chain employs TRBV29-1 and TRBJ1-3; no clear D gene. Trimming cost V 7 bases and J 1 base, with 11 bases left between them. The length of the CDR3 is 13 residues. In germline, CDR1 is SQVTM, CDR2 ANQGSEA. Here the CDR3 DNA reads TGCAGCGCCGCAAGACGGTCTGGAAACACCATATATTTT. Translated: CSAARRSGNTIYF.

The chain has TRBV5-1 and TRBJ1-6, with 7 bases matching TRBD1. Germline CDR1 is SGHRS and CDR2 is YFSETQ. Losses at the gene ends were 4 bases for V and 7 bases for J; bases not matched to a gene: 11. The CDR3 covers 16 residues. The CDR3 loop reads CASSPGPGTANSPLHF. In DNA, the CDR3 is TGCGCCAGCAGCCCCGGTCCCGGGACAGCCAATTCACCCCTCCACTTT. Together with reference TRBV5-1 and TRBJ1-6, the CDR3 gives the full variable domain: KAGVTQTPRYLIKTRGQQVTLSCSPISGHRSVSWYQQTPGQGLQFLFEYFSETQRNKGNFPGRFSGRQFSNSRSEMNVSTLELGDSALYLCASSPGPGTANSPLHFGNGTRLTVT.

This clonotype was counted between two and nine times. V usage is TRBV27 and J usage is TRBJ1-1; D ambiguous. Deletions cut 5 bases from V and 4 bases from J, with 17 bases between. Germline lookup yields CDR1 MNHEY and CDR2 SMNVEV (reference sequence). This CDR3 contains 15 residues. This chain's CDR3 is CASSLDGVEVTEAFF. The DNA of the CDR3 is TGTGCCAGCAGTCTCGACGGGGTTGAGGTCACTGAAGCTTTCTTT.

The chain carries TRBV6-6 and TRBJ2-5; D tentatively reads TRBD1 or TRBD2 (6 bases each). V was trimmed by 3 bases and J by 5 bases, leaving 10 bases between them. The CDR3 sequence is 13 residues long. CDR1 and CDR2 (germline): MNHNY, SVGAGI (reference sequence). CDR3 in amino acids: CASSYRGDETQYF. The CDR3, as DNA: TGTGCCAGCAGTTATAGGGGGGATGAGACCCAGTACTTC.

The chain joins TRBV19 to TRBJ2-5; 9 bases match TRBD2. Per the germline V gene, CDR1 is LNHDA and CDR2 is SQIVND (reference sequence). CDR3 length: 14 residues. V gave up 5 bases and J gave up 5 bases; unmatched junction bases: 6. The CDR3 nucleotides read TGTGCCAGTAGTCGTCCCGGGACTAGCGAGACCCAGTACTTC. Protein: CASSRPGTSETQYF.

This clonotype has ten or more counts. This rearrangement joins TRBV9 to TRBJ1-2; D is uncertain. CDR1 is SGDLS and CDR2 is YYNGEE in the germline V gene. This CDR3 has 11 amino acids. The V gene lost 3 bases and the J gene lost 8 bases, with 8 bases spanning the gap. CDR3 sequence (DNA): TGTGCCAGCAGCGACCCCCAGGGCTACACCTTC. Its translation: CASSDPQGYTF.

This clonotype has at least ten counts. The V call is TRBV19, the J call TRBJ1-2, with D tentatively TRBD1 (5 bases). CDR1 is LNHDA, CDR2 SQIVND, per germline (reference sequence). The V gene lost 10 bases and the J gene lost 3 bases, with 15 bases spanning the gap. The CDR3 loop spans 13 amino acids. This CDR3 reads CATRGAIDYGYTF. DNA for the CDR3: TGTGCCACCAGAGGGGCTATCGACTATGGCTACACCTTC.

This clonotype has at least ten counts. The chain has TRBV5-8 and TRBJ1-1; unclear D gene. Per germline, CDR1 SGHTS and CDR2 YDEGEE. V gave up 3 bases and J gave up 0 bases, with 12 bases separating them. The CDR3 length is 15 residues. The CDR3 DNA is TGTGCCAGCAGCTCATACACCCGATTGAACACTGAAGCTTTCTTT. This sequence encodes CASSSYTRLNTEAFF.

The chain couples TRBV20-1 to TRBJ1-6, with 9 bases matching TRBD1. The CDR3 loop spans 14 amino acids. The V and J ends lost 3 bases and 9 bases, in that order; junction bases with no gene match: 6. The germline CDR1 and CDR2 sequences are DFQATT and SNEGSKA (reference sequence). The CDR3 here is CSASGGTGRSPLHF. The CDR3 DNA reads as TGCAGTGCTAGTGGTGGGACAGGGCGTTCACCCCTCCACTTT.

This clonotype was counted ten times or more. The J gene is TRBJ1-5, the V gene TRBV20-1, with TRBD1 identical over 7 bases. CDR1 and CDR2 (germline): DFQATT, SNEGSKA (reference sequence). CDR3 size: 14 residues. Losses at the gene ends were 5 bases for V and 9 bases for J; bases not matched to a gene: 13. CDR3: CSAPQLTGESPQHF. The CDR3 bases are TGCAGTGCTCCTCAACTTACAGGGGAATCGCCCCAGCATTTT.

The CDR3 protein is CASSQRTSTNEKLFF. The DNA of the CDR3 is TGTGCCAGCAGCCAACGGACTTCGACTAATGAAAAACTGTTTTTT. The V and J genes are TRBV3-2 and TRBJ1-4. TRBV3-2 is shown as a pseudogene. This CDR3 comprises 15 residues.

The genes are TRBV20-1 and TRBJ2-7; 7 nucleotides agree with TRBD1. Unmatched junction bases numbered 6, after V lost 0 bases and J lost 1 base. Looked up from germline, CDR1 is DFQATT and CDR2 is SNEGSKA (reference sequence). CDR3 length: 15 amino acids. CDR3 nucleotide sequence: TGCAGTGCTAGAGATTTACAGGGGAGTTCCTACGAGCAGTACTTC. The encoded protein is CSARDLQGSSYEQYF.

CDR3 DNA: TGTGCCAGTTTGTCCCGTATTTCACCCCTCCACTTT. Translation: CASLSRISPLHF. V and J are TRBV19 and TRBJ1-6; D not certain. The CDR3 runs to 12 residues. CDR1 is LNHDA, CDR2 SQIVND, per germline (reference sequence). The ends were cut back, 8 bases at V and 9 bases at J, with 11 bases in the middle.

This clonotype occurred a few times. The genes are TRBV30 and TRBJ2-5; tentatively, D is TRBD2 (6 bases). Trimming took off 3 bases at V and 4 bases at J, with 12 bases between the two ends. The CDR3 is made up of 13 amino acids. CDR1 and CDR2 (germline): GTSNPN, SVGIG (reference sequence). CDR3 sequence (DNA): TGTGCCTGGAGCGGGGGATGGACAGAGACCCAGTACTTC. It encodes CAWSGGWTETQYF.

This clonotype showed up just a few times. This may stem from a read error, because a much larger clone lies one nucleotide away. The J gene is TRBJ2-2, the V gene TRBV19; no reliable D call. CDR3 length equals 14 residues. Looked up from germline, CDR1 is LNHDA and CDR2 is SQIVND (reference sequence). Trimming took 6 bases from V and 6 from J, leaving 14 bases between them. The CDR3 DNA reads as TGTGCCAGTAGGGACGCCGGGCCAGCCGGGGAGCTGTTTTTT. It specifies CASRDAGPAGELFF. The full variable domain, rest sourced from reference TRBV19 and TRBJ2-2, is DGGITQSPKYLFRKEGQNVTLSCEQNLNHDAMYWYRQDPGQGLRLIYYSQIVNDFQKGDIAEGYSVSREKKESFPLTVTSAQKNPTAFYLCASRDAGPAGELFFGEGSRLTVL.

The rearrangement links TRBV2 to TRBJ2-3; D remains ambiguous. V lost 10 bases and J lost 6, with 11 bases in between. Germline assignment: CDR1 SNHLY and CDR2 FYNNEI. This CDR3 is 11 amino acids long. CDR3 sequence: CATHVPDTQYF. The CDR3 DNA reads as TGTGCCACTCATGTACCCGATACGCAGTATTTT.

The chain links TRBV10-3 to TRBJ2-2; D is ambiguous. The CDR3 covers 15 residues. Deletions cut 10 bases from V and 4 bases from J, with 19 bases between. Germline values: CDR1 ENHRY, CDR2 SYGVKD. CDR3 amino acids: CASSRRMQATGELFF. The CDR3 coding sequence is TGTGCCAGCAGCCGCCGGATGCAAGCCACCGGGGAGCTGTTTTTT.